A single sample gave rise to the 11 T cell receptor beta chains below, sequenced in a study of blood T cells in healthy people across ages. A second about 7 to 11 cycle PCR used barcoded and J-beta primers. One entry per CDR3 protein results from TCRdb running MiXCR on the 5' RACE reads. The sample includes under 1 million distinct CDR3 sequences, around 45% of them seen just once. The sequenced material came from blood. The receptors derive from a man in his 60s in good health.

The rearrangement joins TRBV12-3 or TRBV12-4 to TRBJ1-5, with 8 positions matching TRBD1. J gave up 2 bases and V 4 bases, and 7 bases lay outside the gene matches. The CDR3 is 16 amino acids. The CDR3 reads CASSSQQGEGNQPQHF. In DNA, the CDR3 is TGTGCCAGCAGTTCCCAACAGGGGGAGGGCAATCAGCCCCAGCATTTT.

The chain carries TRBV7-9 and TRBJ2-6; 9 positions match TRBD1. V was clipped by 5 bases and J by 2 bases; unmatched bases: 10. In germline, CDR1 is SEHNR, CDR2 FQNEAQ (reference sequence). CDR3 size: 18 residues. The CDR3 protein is CASSPVGQGITGANVLTF. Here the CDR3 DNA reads TGTGCCAGCAGCCCGGTTGGACAGGGGATTACTGGGGCCAACGTCCTGACTTTC.

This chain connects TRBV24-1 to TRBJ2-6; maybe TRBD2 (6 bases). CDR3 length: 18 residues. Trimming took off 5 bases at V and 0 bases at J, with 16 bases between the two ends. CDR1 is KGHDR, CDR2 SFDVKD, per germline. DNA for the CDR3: TGTGCCACCAGTGCCCGAACGGGGGACGTCTCTGGGGCCAACGTCCTGACTTTC. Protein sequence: CATSARTGDVSGANVLTF.

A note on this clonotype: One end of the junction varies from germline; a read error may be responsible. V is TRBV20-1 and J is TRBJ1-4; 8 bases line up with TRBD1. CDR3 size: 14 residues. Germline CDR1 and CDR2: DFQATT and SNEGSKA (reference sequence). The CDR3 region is CSAGDRGQGEKLFF. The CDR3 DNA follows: TGCAGTGCTGGAGACAGGGGCCAGGGGGAAAAACTGTTTTTT.

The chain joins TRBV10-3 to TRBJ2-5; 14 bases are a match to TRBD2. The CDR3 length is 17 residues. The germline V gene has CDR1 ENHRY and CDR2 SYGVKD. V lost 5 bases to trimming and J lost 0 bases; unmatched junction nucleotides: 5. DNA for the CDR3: TGTGCCATCAGTAAGGGGACTAGCGGGGGAAACCAAGAGACCCAGTACTTC. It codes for CAISKGTSGGNQETQYF.

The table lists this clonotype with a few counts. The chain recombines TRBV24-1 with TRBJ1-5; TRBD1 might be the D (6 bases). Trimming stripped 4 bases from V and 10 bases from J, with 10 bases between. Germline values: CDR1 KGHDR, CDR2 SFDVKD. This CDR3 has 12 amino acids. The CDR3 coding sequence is TGTGCCACCAGTGAGGCGGGGACACCCCAGCATTTT. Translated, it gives CATSEAGTPQHF.

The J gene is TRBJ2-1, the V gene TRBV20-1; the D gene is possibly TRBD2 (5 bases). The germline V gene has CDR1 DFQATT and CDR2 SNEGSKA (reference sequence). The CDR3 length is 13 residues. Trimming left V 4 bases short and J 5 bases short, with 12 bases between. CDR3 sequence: CSAIGPGDNEQFF. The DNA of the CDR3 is TGCAGTGCTATCGGGCCCGGGGACAATGAGCAGTTCTTC.

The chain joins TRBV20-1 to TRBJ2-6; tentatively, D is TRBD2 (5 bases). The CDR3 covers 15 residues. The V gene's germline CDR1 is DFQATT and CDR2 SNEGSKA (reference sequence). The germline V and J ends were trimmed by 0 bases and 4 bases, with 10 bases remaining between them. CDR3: CSARDRGRGANVLTF. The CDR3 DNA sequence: TGCAGTGCTAGAGATAGAGGGAGAGGGGCCAACGTCCTGACTTTC.

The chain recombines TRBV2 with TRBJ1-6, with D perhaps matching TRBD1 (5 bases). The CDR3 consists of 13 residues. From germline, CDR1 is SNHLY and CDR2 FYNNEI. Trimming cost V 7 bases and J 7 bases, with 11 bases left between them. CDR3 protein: CASTPGRNSPLHF. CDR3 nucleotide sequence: TGTGCCAGCACTCCGGGACGGAATTCACCCCTCCACTTT.

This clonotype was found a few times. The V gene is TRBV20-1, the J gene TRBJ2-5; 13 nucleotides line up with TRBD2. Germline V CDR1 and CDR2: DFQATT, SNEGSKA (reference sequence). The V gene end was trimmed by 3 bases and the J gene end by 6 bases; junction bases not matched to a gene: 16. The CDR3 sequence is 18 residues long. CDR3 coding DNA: TGCAGTGCTAGCCTCGGACTAGCGGGGGCCCTTTCTGTTCAGACCCAGTACTTC. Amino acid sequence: CSASLGLAGALSVQTQYF.

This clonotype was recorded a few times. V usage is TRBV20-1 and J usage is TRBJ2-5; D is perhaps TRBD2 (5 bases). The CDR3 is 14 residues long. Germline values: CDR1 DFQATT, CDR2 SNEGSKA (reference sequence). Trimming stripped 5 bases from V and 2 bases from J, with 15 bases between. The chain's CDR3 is CSAHRTGSQETQYF. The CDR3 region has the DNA TGCAGTGCTCACCGGACTGGAAGTCAAGAGACCCAGTACTTC.